The rows below give T cell receptor beta chains drawn from one sample of a study of blood T cell repertoires in COVID-19. Data came from immunoSEQ multiplex PCR; TCRdb stores just in-frame clones and leaves some out. The sample consists of approximately 32,000 clones, 88% of them appearing once. The source material was peripheral blood. The receptors originated from a woman in her 70s with active COVID-19. Each CDR3 is given with its conserved first and last residue. The order of the fields is D gene, V gene, clone size, J gene, CDR3 protein, CDR3 DNA. A D gene is named only where the DNA matches it firmly. Only some rows state a clone size, as once, few, many or a class for expanded clones.

>NA|TRBV11-2|NA|TRBJ2-1
CASSLVREQFF
TGTGCCAGCAGCTTAGTGAGGGAGCAGTTCTTC
>NA|TRBV5-1|NA|TRBJ2-7
CASSLGQGNEQYF
TGCGCCAGCAGCTTGGGCCAGGGCAACGAGCAGTACTTC
>NA|TRBV12-3/TRBV12-4|NA|TRBJ1-2
CASSGASYYGYTF
TGTGCCAGCTCGGGTGCGAGTTACTATGGCTACACCTTC
>NA|TRBV7-9|NA|TRBJ2-1
CASSPGRDGAGRNNEQFF
TGTGCCAGCAGCCCAGGGCGGGACGGCGCAGGTCGGAACAATGAGCAGTTCTTC
>TRBD2|TRBV6-4|NA|TRBJ2-3
CASSASRGGDTQYF
TGTGCCAGCAGTGCCTCCCGGGGGGGAGATACGCAGTATTTT
>NA|TRBV20-1|NA|TRBJ2-7
CSADQAYEQYF
TGCAGTGCTGACCAGGCCTACGAGCAGTACTTC
>TRBD2|TRBV6-5|NA|TRBJ2-3
CASSYPTSGGADTQYF
TGTGCCAGCAGTTACCCAACTAGCGGGGGGGCAGATACGCAGTATTTT
>TRBD1|TRBV5-1|NA|TRBJ2-7
CASSFDRDEQYF
TGCGCCAGCAGCTTCGACAGGGACGAGCAGTACTTC
>TRBD2|TRBV7-9|once|TRBJ2-5
CASGLAGVQETQYF
TGTGCCTCTGGGCTAGCGGGGGTACAAGAGACCCAGTACTTC
>NA|TRBV7-9|NA|TRBJ2-3
CASSPSTDTQYF
TGTGCCAGCAGCCCTAGTACAGATACGCAGTATTTT
>NA|TRBV3-1/TRBV3-2|NA|TRBJ2-3
CASSQEALTDTQYF
TGTGCCAGCAGCCAAGAAGCTCTCACAGATACGCAGTATTTT
>NA|TRBV7-2|once|TRBJ2-3
CASSLFPDSRTDTQYF
TGTGCCAGCAGCTTATTCCCCGACTCGCGCACAGATACGCAGTATTTT
>NA|TRBV28|NA|TRBJ2-6
CASSWAGGANVLTF
TGTGCCAGCAGCTGGGCAGGGGGGGCCAACGTCCTGACTTTC
>TRBD1|TRBV7-3|NA|TRBJ1-2
CASSPQGDYGYTF
TGTGCCAGCAGCCCACAGGGGGACTATGGCTACACCTTC
>NA|TRBV19|NA|TRBJ1-5
CASRDTTTVTQHF
TGTGCCAGTAGGGACACTACCACTGTCACCCAGCATTTT
>TRBD1|TRBV28|NA|TRBJ2-7
CASSLPTGRRSSYEQYF
TGTGCCAGCAGTTTACCGACAGGGCGCCGGAGCTCCTACGAGCAGTACTTC
>NA|TRBV27|NA|TRBJ2-7
CASSLIERGEQYF
TGTGCCAGCAGTTTAATCGAGCGTGGGGAGCAGTACTTC
>TRBD1|TRBV30|NA|TRBJ1-1
CAWRDREAGTEAFF
TGTGCCTGGAGGGACAGGGAAGCGGGCACTGAAGCTTTCTTT
>NA|TRBV28|NA|TRBJ2-2
CASSSATVDKGPNTGELFF
TGTGCCAGCAGTTCGGCCACTGTGGACAAGGGCCCGAACACCGGGGAGCTGTTTTTT
>NA|TRBV10-2|NA|TRBJ1-1
CASSRQNTEAFF
TGCGCCAGCAGTCGACAGAACACTGAAGCTTTCTTT
>NA|TRBV5-1|NA|TRBJ2-3
CASSLRQGLDTQYF
TGCGCCAGCAGCTTGCGACAAGGACTAGATACGCAGTATTTT
>NA|TRBV6-2/TRBV6-3|few|TRBJ1-1
CASSRAGRTEAFF
TGTGCCAGCAGTAGGGCAGGGCGAACTGAAGCTTTCTTT
>NA|TRBV5-1|NA|TRBJ1-1
CASSLEGYGNTEAFF
TGCGCCAGCAGCTTGGAGGGGTACGGGAACACTGAAGCTTTCTTT
>NA|TRBV6-5|NA|TRBJ1-1
CASVVTFNTEAFF
TGTGCCAGCGTCGTGACATTTAACACTGAAGCTTTCTTT
>TRBD2|TRBV4-3|NA|TRBJ2-3
CASGGLAGTDTQYF
TGCGCCAGCGGAGGACTAGCGGGCACAGATACGCAGTATTTT
>TRBD1|TRBV5-4|NA|TRBJ1-1
CASSPGLQGAMNTEAFF
TGTGCCAGCAGTCCGGGCCTACAGGGGGCCATGAACACTGAAGCTTTCTTT
>NA|TRBV5-4|NA|TRBJ2-1
CASSWGGGSNEQFF
TGTGCCAGCAGCTGGGGCGGGGGCTCCAATGAGCAGTTCTTC
>NA|TRBV6-1|NA|TRBJ2-1
CASSEGQPLYNEQFF
TGTGCCAGCAGTGAAGGACAGCCCCTCTACAATGAGCAGTTCTTC